Shown below are 8 T cell receptor beta chains from a single sample sequenced in a study of T cell changes during pregnancy in multiple sclerosis. Measured with immunoSEQ multiplex PCR; TCRdb has only the in-frame clones, and not every one. The sample has tens of thousands of clones; more than 75% are singletons. The sequenced sample was peripheral blood, obtained in the first trimester of pregnancy. These receptors all stem from a female donor in good health, enrolled as a control in a pregnancy study.

The chain has TRBV7-2 and TRBJ2-3, with D maybe TRBD1 (6 bases). Germline V gives CDR1 SGHTA, CDR2 FQGNSA. The CDR3 totals 16 residues. Trimming shortened V by 4 bases and J by 8 bases, and 22 bases separated the two germline ends. The CDR3 nucleotides are TGTGCCAGCAGCTCTACAGGGACCGGGCCTGCTGTTACGCAGTATTTT. It yields the protein CASSSTGTGPAVTQYF. Full variable domain (rest looked up from reference TRBV7-2 and TRBJ2-3): GAGVSQSPSNKVTEKGKDVELRCDPISGHTALYWYRQSLGQGLEFLIYFQGNSAPDKSGLPSDRFSAERTGGSVSTLTIQRTQQEDSAVYLCASSSTGTGPAVTQYFGPGTRLTVL.

CDR3 DNA: TGTGCCAGCAGTTCCCTATTTCGGGGGGGCCTCTCCTACAATGAGCAGTTCTTC. Amino acids: CASSSLFRGGLSYNEQFF. The chain recombines TRBV5-4 with TRBJ2-1; 8 nucleotides align to TRBD2. The CDR3 is made up of 18 amino acids. Germline CDR1 and CDR2: SGHNT and YYREEE (reference sequence). V lost 5 bases and J lost 0; bases outside the gene matches: 13.

This rearrangement joins TRBV7-9 to TRBJ1-2; 11 nucleotides line up with TRBD1. The CDR3 loop spans 14 amino acids. The trim removed 8 bases at V and 7 bases at J, leaving 9 bases unmatched. CDR1 is SEHNR, CDR2 FQNEAQ, per germline (reference sequence). The CDR3, as DNA: TGTGCCAGCGTTGGGACAGGGGGACATGGTGGCTACACCTTC. It yields the protein CASVGTGGHGGYTF.

The genes are TRBV5-1 and TRBJ1-1; a weak D match, TRBD1 (5 bases). Germline-derived CDR1 and CDR2 are SGHRS and YFSETQ. The CDR3 loop spans 11 amino acids. The V and J ends lost 3 bases and 11 bases respectively, with 11 bases between them. CDR3 sequence (DNA): TGCGCCAGCAGCTCGGCTGGGGCGGCTTTCTTT. Residues: CASSSAGAAFF.

V gene TRBV6-5 combines with J gene TRBJ2-2, with a possible D match to TRBD2 (6 bases). The CDR3 consists of 14 residues. V lost 2 bases and J lost 7, with 11 bases in between. In germline, CDR1 is MNHEY, CDR2 SVGAGI. The CDR3, as DNA: TGTGCCAGCAGTTACCCGGGAGATGTCGGGGAGCTGTTTTTT. Translating it yields CASSYPGDVGELFF.

In its sample, this clone was seen once. This chain links TRBV14 with TRBJ1-5; no definite D call. This CDR3 has 13 residues. V was cut by 2 bases and J by 5 bases, with 7 bases left in between. Germline CDR1 and CDR2: SGHDN and FVKESK. Here the CDR3 DNA reads TGTGCCAGCAGCCAAACACCTTATCAGCCCCAGCATTTT. Its protein is CASSQTPYQPQHF. Using reference TRBV14 and TRBJ1-5 for the parts outside the CDR3, the full variable domain is EAGVTQFPSHSVIEKGQTVTLRCDPISGHDNLYWYRRVMGKEIKFLLHFVKESKQDESGMPNNRFLAERTGGTYSTLKVQPAELEDSGVYFCASSQTPYQPQHFGDGTRLSIL.

V usage is TRBV5-1 and J usage is TRBJ1-5, with TRBD1 matching over 10 bases. CDR1 and CDR2 (germline): SGHRS, YFSETQ. The CDR3 runs 14 residues. Trimming at V came to 4 bases and at J to 7 bases, leaving 5 bases not matched to a gene. This CDR3 is CASSDGDRGQPQHF. The CDR3 bases are TGCGCCAGCAGCGATGGGGACAGGGGACAGCCCCAGCATTTT. Looking up the rest from reference TRBV5-1 and TRBJ1-5 gives the full variable domain: KAGVTQTPRYLIKTRGQQVTLSCSPISGHRSVSWYQQTPGQGLQFLFEYFSETQRNKGNFPGRFSGRQFSNSRSEMNVSTLELGDSALYLCASSDGDRGQPQHFGDGTRLSIL.

This chain connects TRBV19 to TRBJ1-3; no firm D call. V lost 7 bases to trimming and J lost 4 bases, with 5 bases between them. This CDR3 has 11 residues. Germline-derived CDR1 and CDR2 are LNHDA and SQIVND (reference sequence). CDR3 sequence reads: CASKIGNTIYF. CDR3 coding DNA: TGTGCCAGTAAAATAGGAAACACCATATATTTT.